These T cell receptor beta chains were read from a single sample in a study of blood T cell repertoires in COVID-19. Sequencing was performed with immunoSEQ multiplex PCR; in TCRdb, only in-frame clones are kept and a portion is missing. The sample lists under 200,000 clones, more than 75% occurring once. The sequenced material came from peripheral blood. These receptors were collected from a woman in her 70s with COVID-19, enrolled during active disease. CDR3s include the opening cysteine and the closing phenylalanine or tryptophan. A D gene is named only where the DNA matches it firmly. Size values are once, few and many counts, or a class for expanded clones, and some rows have none.

CDR3,DNA,V,J,D,size
CASRVATRTDTQYF,TGTGCCAGCAGAGTGGCGACTCGCACAGATACGCAGTATTTT,TRBV6-5,TRBJ2-3,.,.
CASRGTSRETQYF,TGTGCCAGCCGCGGGACTAGCCGAGAGACCCAGTACTTC,TRBV27,TRBJ2-5,TRBD2,.
CASSTGGSGSRINTEAFF,TGTGCCAGCAGCACTGGGGGGTCCGGTTCCCGGATCAACACTGAAGCTTTCTTT,TRBV5-4,TRBJ1-1,.,.
CASTRTGERYGYTF,TGTGCCAGCACCAGGACAGGGGAGAGGTATGGCTACACCTTC,TRBV6-5,TRBJ1-2,TRBD1,once
CASSLISGSSNQPQHF,TGTGCCAGCAGTTTGATATCGGGGAGTAGCAATCAGCCCCAGCATTTT,TRBV28,TRBJ1-5,.,.
CSVDPTGNYGYTF,TGCAGCGTGGACCCGACAGGGAACTATGGCTACACCTTC,TRBV29-1,TRBJ1-2,TRBD1,once
CSVERRQGSNEKLFF,TGCAGCGTTGAACGCAGACAGGGGTCTAATGAAAAACTGTTTTTT,TRBV29-1,TRBJ1-4,TRBD1,once
CSVDQDPLDYGYTF,TGCAGCGTAGACCAGGATCCCCTTGACTATGGCTACACCTTC,TRBV29-1,TRBJ1-2,.,.
CASSTGTGNEKLFF,TGTGCCAGCAGTACCGGGACAGGAAATGAAAAACTGTTTTTT,TRBV9,TRBJ1-4,TRBD1,.
CAISNRGLGEKLFF,TGTGCCATCAGCAACAGGGGTCTCGGAGAAAAACTGTTTTTT,TRBV10-3,TRBJ1-4,TRBD1,.
CASSQGEGGAYNEQFF,TGCGCCAGCAGCCAAGGCGAGGGGGGGGCTTACAATGAGCAGTTCTTC,TRBV4-1,TRBJ2-1,.,.
CASSDSPNSPLHF,TGTGCCAGCAGCGACAGCCCTAATTCACCCCTCCACTTT,TRBV9,TRBJ1-6,.,once
CASAPQAKIGESYTF,TGTGCCAGCGCGCCCCAAGCGAAGATCGGGGAGAGCTACACCTTC,TRBV5-4,TRBJ1-2,.,.
CASSPTGLETQYF,TGTGCCAGCAGCCCCACAGGCTTAGAGACCCAGTACTTC,TRBV6-4,TRBJ2-5,.,.
CASSLAGGSSYNEQFF,TGCGCCAGCAGCTTGGCTGGCGGGAGCTCCTACAATGAGCAGTTCTTC,TRBV5-1,TRBJ2-1,TRBD2,.
CASSHSGFRNTEAFF,TGTGCCAGCAGCCACAGTGGGTTTAGGAACACTGAAGCTTTCTTT,TRBV2,TRBJ1-1,.,.
CASSQELTGASLGNYGYTF,TGTGCCAGCAGCCAAGAACTCACAGGGGCCTCTTTAGGTAACTATGGCTACACCTTC,TRBV3-1/TRBV3-2,TRBJ1-2,TRBD1,.
CSASEQGGGTEAFF,TGCAGTGCTAGTGAACAGGGCGGCGGTACTGAAGCTTTCTTT,TRBV20-1,TRBJ1-1,.,.
CASSSNSGVGYTF,TGCGCCAGCAGCTCAAACTCAGGGGTTGGCTACACCTTC,TRBV5-1,TRBJ1-2,.,.
CSASLIGYTF,TGCAGTGCTAGTCTAATTGGCTACACCTTC,TRBV20-1,TRBJ1-2,.,.
CASRGTSNTEAFF,TGTGCCAGCAGGGGGACATCGAACACTGAAGCTTTCTTT,TRBV28,TRBJ1-1,.,.
CASSSQGADNEQFF,TGCGCCAGCAGTTCTCAGGGGGCGGACAATGAGCAGTTCTTC,TRBV5-1,TRBJ2-1,TRBD1,.
CASAWAQEGVNGYTF,TGTGCCAGCGCATGGGCCCAAGAAGGGGTGAACGGCTACACCTTC,TRBV5-4,TRBJ1-2,.,.
CASGRRDSNQPQHF,TGTGCCAGCGGGAGACGGGATAGCAATCAGCCCCAGCATTTT,TRBV6-5,TRBJ1-5,.,once
CAISESGGNNEKLFF,TGTGCCATCAGCGAAAGCGGGGGAAATAATGAAAAACTGTTTTTT,TRBV10-3,TRBJ1-4,.,few
CASSESAPRAFF,TGTGCCAGCAGTGAGTCAGCCCCGAGGGCTTTCTTT,TRBV6-1,TRBJ1-1,.,.
CATAAGDSYEQYF,TGTGCCACTGCCGCGGGCGATTCCTACGAGCAGTACTTC,TRBV19,TRBJ2-7,.,.
CASSLSVMNTEAFF,TGCGCCAGCAGTTTGAGCGTCATGAACACTGAAGCTTTCTTT,TRBV5-1,TRBJ1-1,.,.
CASSFTGRANEKLFF,TGTGCCAGCAGCTTTACAGGGAGGGCTAATGAAAAACTGTTTTTT,TRBV5-6,TRBJ1-4,.,.
CASSPRVGSGSTDTQYF,TGTGCCAGCTCACCGAGGGTTGGTAGCGGTAGCACAGATACGCAGTATTTT,TRBV18,TRBJ2-3,.,.
CASSSPTGNYGYTF,TGTGCCAGCAGCTCACCGACAGGGAACTATGGCTACACCTTC,TRBV5-4,TRBJ1-2,TRBD1,.
CASSTNNEQFF,TGCGCCAGCAGCACAAACAATGAGCAGTTCTTC,TRBV10-1,TRBJ2-1,.,.
CATSRPGTGGGTYGNEQFF,TGTGCCACCAGCAGACCCGGGACAGGGGGCGGTACATACGGGAATGAGCAGTTCTTC,TRBV15,TRBJ2-1,TRBD1,.
CATSDFPDRVGYTF,TGTGCCACCAGTGACTTTCCAGACAGGGTTGGCTACACCTTC,TRBV24-1,TRBJ1-2,TRBD1,once
CASSLDRGFTEAFF,TGTGCCAGCAGCTTAGACAGGGGATTCACTGAAGCTTTCTTT,TRBV7-9,TRBJ1-1,TRBD1,.
CASSDREGNEKLFF,TGTGCCAGCAGCGACAGGGAAGGGAATGAAAAACTGTTTTTT,TRBV2,TRBJ1-4,TRBD1,once
CASSVNLDLGDEKLFF,TGTGCCAGCAGCGTTAATTTGGATTTAGGGGATGAAAAACTGTTTTTT,TRBV9,TRBJ1-4,.,few
CASSESVLINEQFF,TGTGCCAGCAGTGAGTCGGTATTGATCAATGAGCAGTTCTTC,TRBV2,TRBJ2-1,.,.
CASTTGSGEQFF,TGTGCCAGCACAACAGGGTCGGGTGAGCAGTTCTTC,TRBV2,TRBJ2-1,.,.
CASSADWNQETQYF,TGCGCCAGCAGCGCGGACTGGAATCAAGAGACCCAGTACTTC,TRBV5-1,TRBJ2-5,.,.
CASRAGGTEAFF,TGTGCCAGCAGGGCGGGGGGGACTGAAGCTTTCTTT,TRBV5-6,TRBJ1-1,.,.
CASSGEGQYNSPLHF,TGTGCCAGCAGCGGAGAGGGACAGTATAATTCACCCCTCCACTTT,TRBV9,TRBJ1-6,TRBD1,.
CASSEQAGNEQFF,TGTGCCAGCAGTGAGCAAGCGGGGAATGAGCAGTTCTTC,TRBV6-4,TRBJ2-1,TRBD2,.
CASSLESTATYEQYF,TGTGCCAGCAGCTTAGAATCGACAGCTACCTACGAGCAGTACTTC,TRBV7-9,TRBJ2-7,.,.
CASRQTGTGGRSEQFF,TGTGCCAGCAGGCAGACCGGGACAGGGGGGAGGAGTGAGCAGTTCTTC,TRBV28,TRBJ2-1,TRBD1,.
CATFDWTLSYEQYF,TGCGCCACCTTTGATTGGACTCTTTCCTACGAGCAGTACTTC,TRBV10-1,TRBJ2-7,.,few
CASSSGTGDLNIQYF,TGCGCCAGCAGCTCAGGGACAGGGGATCTAAACATTCAGTACTTC,TRBV5-1,TRBJ2-4,TRBD1,.